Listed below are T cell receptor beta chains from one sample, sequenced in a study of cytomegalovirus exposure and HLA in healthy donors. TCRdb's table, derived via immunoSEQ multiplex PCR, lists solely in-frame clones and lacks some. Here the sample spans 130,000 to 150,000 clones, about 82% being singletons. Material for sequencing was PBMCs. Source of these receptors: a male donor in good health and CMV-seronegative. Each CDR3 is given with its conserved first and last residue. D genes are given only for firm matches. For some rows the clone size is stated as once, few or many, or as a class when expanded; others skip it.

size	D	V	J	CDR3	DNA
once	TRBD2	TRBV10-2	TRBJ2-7	CATFRSGTSYEQYF	TGCGCCACCTTCCGAAGCGGGACCTCCTACGAGCAGTACTTC
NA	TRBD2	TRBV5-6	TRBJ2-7	CASSLGTSGSVYEQYF	TGTGCCAGCAGCTTGGGGACTAGCGGGAGTGTCTACGAGCAGTACTTC
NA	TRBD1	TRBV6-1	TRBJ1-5	CASTGQGAFQPQHF	TGTGCCAGCACCGGACAGGGGGCGTTTCAGCCCCAGCATTTT
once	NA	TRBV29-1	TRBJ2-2	CSVEIYTGELFF	TGCAGCGTTGAAATCTACACCGGGGAGCTGTTTTTT
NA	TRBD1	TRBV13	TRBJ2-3	CASSSGQGTDTQYF	TGTGCCAGCAGCTCCGGACAGGGCACAGATACGCAGTATTTT
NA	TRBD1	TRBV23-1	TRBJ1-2	CASSQTKGQGENYGYTF	TGCGCCAGCAGTCAAACGAAAGGACAGGGGGAAAACTATGGCTACACCTTC
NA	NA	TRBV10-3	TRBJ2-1	CAISDRDMTYNEQFF	TGTGCCATCAGTGACCGGGACATGACCTACAATGAGCAGTTCTTC
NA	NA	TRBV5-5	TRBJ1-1	CASSPGGTEAFF	TGTGCCAGCAGCCCCGGGGGTACTGAAGCTTTCTTT
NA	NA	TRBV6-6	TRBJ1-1	CASMRRRDTEAFF	TGTGCCAGCATGAGGAGGAGAGACACTGAAGCTTTCTTT
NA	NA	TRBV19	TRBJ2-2	CASSIQGRNTGELFF	TGTGCCAGTAGTATTCAGGGGAGGAACACCGGGGAGCTGTTTTTT
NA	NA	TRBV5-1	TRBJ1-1	CASSLGSGAFF	TGCGCCAGCAGCTTGGGGTCGGGGGCTTTCTTT
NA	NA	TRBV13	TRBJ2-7	CASSLHGAEQYF	TGTGCCAGCAGCTTACATGGGGCCGAGCAGTACTTC
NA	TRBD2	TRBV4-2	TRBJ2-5	CASSQSLAGGQETQYF	TGTGCCAGCAGCCAATCCCTAGCGGGAGGGCAAGAGACCCAGTACTTC
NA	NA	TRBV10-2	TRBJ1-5	CASSEPAGSNQPQHF	TGCGCCAGCAGTGAGCCCGCAGGTAGCAATCAGCCCCAGCATTTT
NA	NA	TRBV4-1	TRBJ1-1	CASSSSDRFSEAFF	TGCGCCAGCAGCTCGTCCGACAGGTTCTCCGAAGCTTTCTTT
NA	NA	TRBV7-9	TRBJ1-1	CASSLSGGVNTEAFF	TGTGCCAGCAGCTTATCCGGAGGGGTGAACACTGAAGCTTTCTTT
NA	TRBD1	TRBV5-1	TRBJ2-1	CASSLGQGAGNEQFF	TGCGCCAGCAGCTTGGGACAGGGGGCGGGGAATGAGCAGTTCTTC
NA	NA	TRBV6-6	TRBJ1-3	CASSSREVGNTIYF	TGTGCCAGCAGCTCCAGGGAGGTTGGAAACACCATATATTTT
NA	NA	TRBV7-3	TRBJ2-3	CASSLGPLTDTQYF	TGTGCCAGCAGCTTAGGGCCCTTGACAGATACGCAGTATTTT
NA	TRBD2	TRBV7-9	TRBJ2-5	CASSYAGVQETQYF	TGTGCCAGCAGCTATGCGGGGGTTCAAGAGACCCAGTACTTC
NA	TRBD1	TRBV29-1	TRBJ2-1	CSVGLGQGVFNEQFF	TGCAGCGTCGGATTAGGACAGGGGGTATTCAATGAGCAGTTCTTC
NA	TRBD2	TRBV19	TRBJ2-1	CASSTGTSGYNEQFF	TGTGCCAGTAGTACAGGGACTAGCGGTTACAATGAGCAGTTCTTC
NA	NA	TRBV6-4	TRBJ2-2	CASSDGENTGELFF	TGTGCCAGCAGTGACGGAGAGAACACCGGGGAGCTGTTTTTT
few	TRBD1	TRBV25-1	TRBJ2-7	CASSARQGDYEQYF	TGTGCCAGCAGTGCAAGACAGGGCGACTACGAGCAGTACTTC
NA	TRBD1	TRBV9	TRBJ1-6	CASSVAPTGYNSPLHF	TGTGCCAGCAGCGTAGCCCCGACAGGGTATAATTCACCCCTCCACTTT
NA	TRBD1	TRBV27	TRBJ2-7	CASSLTGNEQYF	TGTGCCAGCAGCTTGACAGGGAACGAGCAGTACTTC
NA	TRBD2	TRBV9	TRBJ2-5	CASSSRGGQETQYF	TGTGCCAGCAGCTCGCGGGGGGGCCAAGAGACCCAGTACTTC
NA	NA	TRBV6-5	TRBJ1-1	CASSYSIGRNTEAFF	TGTGCCAGCAGTTACTCGATTGGGCGCAACACTGAAGCTTTCTTT
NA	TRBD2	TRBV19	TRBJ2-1	CASSIDGTSGRANEQFF	TGTGCCAGTAGTATAGATGGGACTAGCGGGCGGGCCAATGAGCAGTTCTTC
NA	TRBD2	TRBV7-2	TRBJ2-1	CASSPGLGVRNEQFF	TGTGCCAGCAGCCCAGGACTAGGAGTGCGCAATGAGCAGTTCTTC
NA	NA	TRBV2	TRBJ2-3	CASIGGMSTDTQYF	TGTGCCAGCATAGGCGGGATGAGCACAGATACGCAGTATTTT
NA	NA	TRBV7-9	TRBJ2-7	CSSSLGGTGEQYF	TGTTCCAGCAGCTTAGGCGGGACCGGAGAGCAGTACTTC
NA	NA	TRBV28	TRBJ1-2	CASSLFTGGYTF	TGTGCCAGCAGTTTATTTACGGGTGGCTACACCTTC
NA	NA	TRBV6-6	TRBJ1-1	CASSFEMNTEAFF	TGTGCCAGCAGTTTTGAGATGAACACTGAAGCTTTCTTT
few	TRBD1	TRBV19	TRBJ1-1	CASSLPDREDTEAFF	TGTGCCAGTAGTCTGCCGGACAGGGAGGACACTGAAGCTTTCTTT
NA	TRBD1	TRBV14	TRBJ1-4	CASSQNRGGGEKLFF	TGTGCCAGCAGCCAGAACAGGGGAGGAGGTGAAAAACTGTTTTTT
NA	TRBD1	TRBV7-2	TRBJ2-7	CASSLRTGFSGEQYF	TGTGCCAGCAGCTTAAGGACAGGGTTTTCTGGCGAGCAGTACTTC
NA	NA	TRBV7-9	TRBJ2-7	CASSPGGYEQYF	TGTGCCAGCAGCCCCGGAGGCTACGAGCAGTACTTC
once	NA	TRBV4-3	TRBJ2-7	CASSQVFQGVVEQYF	TGCGCCAGCAGCCAAGTCTTCCAGGGTGTAGTCGAGCAGTACTTC
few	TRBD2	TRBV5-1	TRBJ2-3	CASSLGEGGTDTQYF	TGCGCCAGCAGCTTGGGGGAGGGCGGCACAGATACGCAGTATTTT
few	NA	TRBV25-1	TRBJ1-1	CASKRGFNTEAFF	TGTGCCAGCAAAAGGGGGTTCAACACTGAAGCTTTCTTT
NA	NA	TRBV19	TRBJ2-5	CASSIDLASRVETQYF	TGTGCCAGTAGTATAGACCTAGCGTCAAGGGTAGAGACCCAGTACTTC